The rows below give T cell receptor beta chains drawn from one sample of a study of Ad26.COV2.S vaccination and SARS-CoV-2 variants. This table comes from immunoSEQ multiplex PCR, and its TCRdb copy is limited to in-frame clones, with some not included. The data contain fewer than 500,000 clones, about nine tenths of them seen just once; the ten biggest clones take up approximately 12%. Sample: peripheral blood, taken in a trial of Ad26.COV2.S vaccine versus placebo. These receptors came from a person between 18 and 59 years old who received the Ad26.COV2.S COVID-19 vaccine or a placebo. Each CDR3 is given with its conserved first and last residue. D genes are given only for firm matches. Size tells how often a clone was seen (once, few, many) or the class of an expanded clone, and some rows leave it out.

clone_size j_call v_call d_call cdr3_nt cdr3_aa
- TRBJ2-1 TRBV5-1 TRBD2 TGCGCCAGCAGCCCGGGACTAGCGGGTCAGTCGTACCATGAGCAGTTCTTC CASSPGLAGQSYHEQFF
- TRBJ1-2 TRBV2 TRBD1 TGTGCCAGCAGCTATATTGGACAGGGGGCAAAAGCTAACTATGGCTACACCTTC CASSYIGQGAKANYGYTF
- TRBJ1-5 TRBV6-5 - TGTGCCAGCAGTACCATAGGAGGTCAGCCCCAGCATTTT CASSTIGGQPQHF
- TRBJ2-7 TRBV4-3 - TGCGCCAGCAGACGGGACTTCAACTACGAGCAGTACTTC CASRRDFNYEQYF
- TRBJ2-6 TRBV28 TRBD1 TGTGCCAGCAGTATTGCCGGGACAGGGGTAGGGGGCTCTGGGGCCAACGTCCTGACTTTC CASSIAGTGVGGSGANVLTF
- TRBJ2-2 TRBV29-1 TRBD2 TGCAGCGTTGAAGGACTAGCGGAGAAGAACACCGGGGAGCTGTTTTTT CSVEGLAEKNTGELFF
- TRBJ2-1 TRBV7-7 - TGTGCTAGCAGCTTAAACGAGGGTTTTAACAATGAGCAGTTCTTC CASSLNEGFNNEQFF
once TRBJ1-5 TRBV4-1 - TGCGCCAGCAGCCAAGATTTCCAGACCTTTAGCAATCAGCCCCAGCATTTT CASSQDFQTFSNQPQHF
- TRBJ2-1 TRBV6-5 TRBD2 TGTGCCAGCAGGGATAGCGGGAGGGCCTACAATGAGCAGTTCTTC CASRDSGRAYNEQFF
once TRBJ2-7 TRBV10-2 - TGCGCCAGCAGGGCTACAGCCACCTACGAGCAGTACTTC CASRATATYEQYF
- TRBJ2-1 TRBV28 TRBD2 TGTGCCAGCAGTTTTAGGTCGACTGTAGCGGGAGGAACATCCTACAATGAGCAGTTCTTC CASSFRSTVAGGTSYNEQFF
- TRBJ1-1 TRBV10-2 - TGCGCCAGCAGTTACCCCAGAGGGGAAGGGAACACTGAAGCTTTCTTT CASSYPRGEGNTEAFF
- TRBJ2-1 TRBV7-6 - TGTGCCAGCAGCCCAGGGACCGGGATACAGATCTTC CASSPGTGIQIF
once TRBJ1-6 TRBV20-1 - TGCAGTGCTAGTTCCCCGACTGGGTATAATTCACCCCTCCACTTT CSASSPTGYNSPLHF
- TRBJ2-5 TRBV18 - TGTGCCAGCTCGGGTTTTCCGGAGACCCAGTACTTC CASSGFPETQYF
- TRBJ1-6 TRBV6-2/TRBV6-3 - TGTGCCAGCAGTCCAGCGGGGGAGAATTCACCCCTCCACTTT CASSPAGENSPLHF
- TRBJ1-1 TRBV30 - TGTGCCTGGAGTTCGCCTGCGGACGGGACCACTGAAGCTTTCTTT CAWSSPADGTTEAFF
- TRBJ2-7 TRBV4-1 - TGCGCCAGCAGCCTTCGCCTACCAGGGGACGGAACCTACGAGCAGTACTTC CASSLRLPGDGTYEQYF
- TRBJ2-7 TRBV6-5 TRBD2 TGTGCCAGCAGTTACGGTGGAGGGGAGGGCGACGAGCAGTACTTC CASSYGGGEGDEQYF
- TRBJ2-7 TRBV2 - TGTGCCAGCAGTACACCGGGACGAAGCTACGAGCAGTACTTC CASSTPGRSYEQYF
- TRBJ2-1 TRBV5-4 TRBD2 TGTGCCAGCAGCGGGGGACTAGCGGGAGATAGGGGTGAGCAGTTCTTC CASSGGLAGDRGEQFF
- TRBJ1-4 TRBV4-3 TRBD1 TGCGCCAGCAGCCTCTATCTGGAGCAGGACAGGAGCTTCCCGTTAAATGAAAAACTGTTTTTT CASSLYLEQDRSFPLNEKLFF
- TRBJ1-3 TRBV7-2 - TGTGCCAGCAGCTTAGACAGAAGGCGGGGAAACACCATATATTTT CASSLDRRRGNTIYF
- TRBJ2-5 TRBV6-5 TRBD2 TGTGCCAGCACCCTAGCGGGAGAGCCGGGAGAGACCCAGTACTTC CASTLAGEPGETQYF
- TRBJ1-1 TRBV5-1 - TGCGCCAGCAGCTTGACAGGGCAGACTGAAGCTTTCTTT CASSLTGQTEAFF
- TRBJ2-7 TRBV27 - TGTGCCAGCAGTTTACATGGGGCAGAATCGCGGACCTACGAGCAGTACTTC CASSLHGAESRTYEQYF
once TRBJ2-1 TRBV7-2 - TGTGCCAGCAGCCCCGTCAGGTTAGTGAGGGATCCTACTTACAATGAGCAGTTCTTC CASSPVRLVRDPTYNEQFF
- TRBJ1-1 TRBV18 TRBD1 TGTGCCAGCTCACAGGGGGGACAGGGGATAGAGAACACTGAAGCTTTCTTT CASSQGGQGIENTEAFF
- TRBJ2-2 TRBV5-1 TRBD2 TGCGCCAGTGACCCGGGACTAGCGAACACCGGGGAGCTGTTTTTT CASDPGLANTGELFF
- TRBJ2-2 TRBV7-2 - TGTGCCAGCAGCCCCTCTTCGACCGGGGAGCTGTTTTTT CASSPSSTGELFF
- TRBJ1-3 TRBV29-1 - TGCAGCGTTCTAGGCGGGGGAGGTGGAAACACCATATATTTT CSVLGGGGGNTIYF
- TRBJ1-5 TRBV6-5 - TGTGCCAGCAGTTACACTTATAGCAATCAGCCCCAGCATTTT CASSYTYSNQPQHF
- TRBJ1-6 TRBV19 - TGTGCCAGTAAGATTTCGGACCGCCGCGTATTACCCCTCCACTTT CASKISDRRVLPLHF
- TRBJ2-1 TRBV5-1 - TGCGCCAGCAGGTTCAGGGCTAATGACAATGAGCAGTTCTTC CASRFRANDNEQFF
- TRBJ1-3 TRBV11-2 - TGTGCCAGCAGCTCCCGGAGCTCTGGAAACACCATATATTTT CASSSRSSGNTIYF
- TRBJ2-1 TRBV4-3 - TGCGCCAGCAGCCAGGCCAGAAGCTCCTACAATGAGCAGTTCTTC CASSQARSSYNEQFF
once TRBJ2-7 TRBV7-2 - TGTGCCAGCAGCTTAGTCTGGGACTACGAGCAGTACTTC CASSLVWDYEQYF
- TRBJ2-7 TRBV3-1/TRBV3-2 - TGTGCCAGCAGCCAAGGTTCCTACGAGCAGTACTTC CASSQGSYEQYF
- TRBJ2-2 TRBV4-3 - TGCGCCAGCAGCCAAGGGGGTGGAACGAACACCGGGGAGCTGTTTTTT CASSQGGGTNTGELFF
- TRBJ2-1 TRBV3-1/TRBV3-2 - TGTGCCAGCAGCCAAGTGAGGAATGAGCAGTTCTTC CASSQVRNEQFF
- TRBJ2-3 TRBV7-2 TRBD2 TGTGCCAGCGGAGAACTAGCGGGAGTCCAAGATACGCAGTATTTT CASGELAGVQDTQYF
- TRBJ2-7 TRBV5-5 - TGTGCCAGCAGCTTGGTGGACCTCTACGAGCAGTACTTC CASSLVDLYEQYF
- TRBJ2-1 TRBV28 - TGTGCCAGCAGTGAAACGGGACTCATGTACAATGAGCAGTTCTTC CASSETGLMYNEQFF
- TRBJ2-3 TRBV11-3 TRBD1 TGTGCCAGCAGCTCACCCCGGGACAGGGCAAGCACAGATACGCAGTATTTT CASSSPRDRASTDTQYF
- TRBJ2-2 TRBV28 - TGTGCCAGCAGTCTTCAGGGGAGCACCGGGGAGCTGTTTTTT CASSLQGSTGELFF
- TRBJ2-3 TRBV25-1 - TGTGCCAGCAGTGACGGCATTAGCACAGATACGCAGTATTTT CASSDGISTDTQYF
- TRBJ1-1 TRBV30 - TGTGCCGGCGATGGGGTCATGAACACTGAAGCTTTCTTT CAGDGVMNTEAFF
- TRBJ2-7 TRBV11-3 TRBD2 TGTGCCAGCAACATCAAACAGGACAAAGGACTAGCGGGACGGTACGAGCAGTACTTC CASNIKQDKGLAGRYEQYF
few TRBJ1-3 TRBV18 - TGTGCCAGCTCACCCCCTTCGCCCGGGGGGGTTGCTGGAAACACCATATATTTT CASSPPSPGGVAGNTIYF
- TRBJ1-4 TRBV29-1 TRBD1 TGCAGCGTTGAGGGACAGGGGGGTGAAAAACTGTTTTTT CSVEGQGGEKLFF
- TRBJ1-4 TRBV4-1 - TGCGCCAGCAGCCAGGATGCGACAGTCAAACTGTTTTTT CASSQDATVKLFF
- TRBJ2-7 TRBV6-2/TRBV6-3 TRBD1 TGTGCCAGCAGTCAATCCGGGACAGCGATCTACGAGCAGTACTTC CASSQSGTAIYEQYF
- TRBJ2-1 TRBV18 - TGTGCCAGCTCACCTTTTACTCCCGGGCCGGGGGCCTACAATGAGCAGTTCTTC CASSPFTPGPGAYNEQFF
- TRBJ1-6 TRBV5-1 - TGCGCCAGCAGCTTGGAGGGGAATTCACCCCTCCACTTT CASSLEGNSPLHF
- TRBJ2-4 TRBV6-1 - TGTGCCAGCAGTGAAGCTCCGTCAGGGAGGGGGGACATTCAGTACTTC CASSEAPSGRGDIQYF
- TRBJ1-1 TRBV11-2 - TGTGCCAGCAGCTTAGGGTGGGAATTACAGGGTGAAGCTTTCTTT CASSLGWELQGEAFF